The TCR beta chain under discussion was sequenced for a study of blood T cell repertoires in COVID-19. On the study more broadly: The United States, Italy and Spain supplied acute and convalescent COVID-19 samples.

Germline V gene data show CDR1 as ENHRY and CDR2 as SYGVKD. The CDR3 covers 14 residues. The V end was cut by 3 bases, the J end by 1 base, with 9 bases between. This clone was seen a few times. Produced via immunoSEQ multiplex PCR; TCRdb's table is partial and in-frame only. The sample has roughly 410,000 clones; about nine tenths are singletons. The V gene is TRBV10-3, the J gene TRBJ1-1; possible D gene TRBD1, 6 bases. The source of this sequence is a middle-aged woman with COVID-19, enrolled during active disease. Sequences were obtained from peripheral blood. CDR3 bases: TGTGCCATCAGTGACTGGGGGCCGAACACTGAAGCTTTCTTT. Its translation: CAISDWGPNTEAFF.